The 20 T cell receptor beta chains below come from one sample, sequenced in a study of beta chain features in type 1 diabetes. All of the isolated RNA was reverse transcribed, so expressed TCRB transcripts were sequenced. Repertoires were generated with immunoSEQ multiplex PCR, while TCRdb's copy carries only in-frame clones and drops some. The sample includes hundreds of thousands of clones, roughly 12% seen only once; the top ten take roughly 0.022%. No antigen is known for these receptors. Study findings and constraints: In every one of the four CD4+ subsets, TCRB CDR3s were moderately but significantly shorter in Type 1 diabetes patients.

What was sequenced was naive CD4+ T cells from blood. All receptors come from a man between 18 and 29 years old with type 1 diabetes.

CDR3 DNA: TGTGCCTGGAGTGTACGAGGCGGGAGCACTGAAGCTTTCTTT. Encoded protein: CAWSVRGGSTEAFF. The J gene is TRBJ1-1, the V gene TRBV30; D is uncertain. The CDR3 loop spans 14 amino acids. Deletions cut 0 bases from V and 4 bases from J, with 12 bases between. In germline, CDR1 is GTSNPN, CDR2 SVGIG (reference sequence).

This clone was observed a few times. The chain links TRBV7-2 to TRBJ2-2, with D possibly called TRBD1 or TRBD2 (5 bases each). Trimming took off 1 base at V and 7 bases at J, with 16 bases between the two ends. Germline assignment: CDR1 SGHTA and CDR2 FQGNSA. CDR3 length: 16 residues. CDR3 loop: CASSLVGTVLHGELFF. Written as DNA, the CDR3 is TGTGCCAGCAGCTTAGTCGGGACGGTTTTACACGGGGAGCTGTTTTTT. The complete variable domain, with remaining parts taken from reference TRBV7-2 and TRBJ2-2, reads GAGVSQSPSNKVTEKGKDVELRCDPISGHTALYWYRQSLGQGLEFLIYFQGNSAPDKSGLPSDRFSAERTGGSVSTLTIQRTQQEDSAVYLCASSLVGTVLHGELFFGEGSRLTVL.

The gene calls are TRBV5-6 and TRBJ1-5, with TRBD1 matching 7 bases. This CDR3 is 16 amino acids long. Looked up from germline, CDR1 is SGHDT and CDR2 is YYEEEE. Trimming took 2 bases from V and 4 from J; bases not matched to a gene: 9. The CDR3 nucleotides are TGTGCCAGCAGCTTTGGAAGGGGGACAGCTAATCAGCCCCAGCATTTT. Amino acids: CASSFGRGTANQPQHF.

As for this clone: This CDR3 fails to terminate in the conserved phenylalanine or tryptophan, so it likely reflects a read error. The DNA is omitted, as the CDR3 cannot be located on it reliably, and the CDR3 follows TCRdb's listing. The V and J genes are TRBV13 and TRBJ1-2. Germline loops: CDR1 PRHDT, CDR2 FYEKMQ (reference sequence). The CDR3 has 15 residues if both end residues are counted. This CDR3 is CASSFTRGARGLHLL.

This clone has a handful of counts. This chain joins TRBV11-3 and TRBJ2-7, with TRBD1 as a possible D gene (6 bases). The CDR3 spans 15 residues. Trimming shortened V by 2 bases and J by 1 base, and 12 bases separated the two germline ends. The germline CDR1 and CDR2 sequences are SGHNT and YENEEA. The CDR3 is CASSLLQGVSYEQYF. CDR3 nucleotide sequence: TGTGCCAGCAGCTTATTACAGGGCGTTTCCTACGAGCAGTACTTC.

This clone was observed a handful of times. The chain links TRBV6-5 to TRBJ2-5; 8 bases are a match to TRBD2. The CDR3 runs to 15 residues. The V and J ends lost 6 bases and 4 bases, in that order; junction bases with no gene match: 10. The germline V gene has CDR1 MNHEY and CDR2 SVGAGI. This CDR3 reads CASSLSGGTGETQYF. The CDR3 nucleotides are TGTGCCAGCAGCTTAAGCGGGGGCACCGGAGAGACCCAGTACTTC.

The chain has TRBV28 and TRBJ2-2; D call uncertain. Germline CDR1 and CDR2: MDHEN and SYDVKM. The CDR3 has 15 residues. V was clipped by 7 bases and J by 5 bases, with 17 bases between them. CDR3 sequence (DNA): TGTGCCAGCACCACCCGACCATGGAGTACCGGGGAGCTGTTTTTT. As protein: CASTTRPWSTGELFF.

About this clone itself: Germline and junction disagree at one end, which may indicate a read error. V is TRBV7-6 and J is TRBJ2-5, with 7 bases matching TRBD1. CDR1 and CDR2 (germline): SGHVS, FNYEAQ. The CDR3 contains 16 residues. The CDR3 loop is CASSFSADRVQGTQYF. The CDR3 DNA reads as TGTGCCAGCAGCTTCTCGGCAGACAGGGTACAAGGGACCCAGTACTTC.

V is TRBV18 and J is TRBJ2-3; 9 bases match TRBD2. Trimming at V came to 0 bases and at J to 1 base, leaving 2 bases not matched to a gene. CDR1 and CDR2 (germline): KGHSH, LQKENI. The CDR3 runs to 16 residues. This CDR3 is CASSPPPSGGTDTQYF. CDR3 bases: TGTGCCAGCTCACCACCGCCTAGCGGGGGCACAGATACGCAGTATTTT.

CDR3 sequence (DNA): TGTGCCAGCAGTCCCAGACAGGCTTCTAATGAAAAACTGTTTTTT. Its protein is CASSPRQASNEKLFF. The chain has TRBV28 and TRBJ1-4; D is possibly TRBD1 (6 bases). The CDR3 loop spans 15 amino acids. From germline, CDR1 is MDHEN and CDR2 SYDVKM. The V end lost 5 bases, the J end lost 3 bases, and 13 bases lay between the germline ends.

The CDR3 sequence: CASMNTGANVLTF. CDR3 nucleotide sequence: TGTGCCAGCATGAACACTGGGGCCAACGTCCTGACTTTC. The rearrangement uses TRBV2 and TRBJ2-6; unclear D gene. V was clipped by 7 bases and J by 2 bases, with 6 bases between them. Germline V lookup: CDR1 SNHLY, CDR2 FYNNEI. The CDR3 is 13 residues long.

This clone occurred a few times. CDR3 in DNA: TGTGCCAGCAGCCGGACACTGGGTAATTCACCCCTCCACTTT. The encoded protein is CASSRTLGNSPLHF. J is TRBJ1-6 and V is TRBV7-8, with a tentative D call TRBD1 (5 bases). Germline values: CDR1 SGHVS, CDR2 FQNEAQ. There are 14 residues in the CDR3. The germline V and J ends were trimmed by 5 bases and 6 bases, with 11 bases remaining between them.

The table lists this clone with a few counts. The rearrangement uses TRBV7-2 and TRBJ1-2, with 9 bases identical to TRBD1. Trimming at V came to 5 bases and at J to 4 bases, leaving 11 bases not matched to a gene. This CDR3 has 16 residues. The germline V gene has CDR1 SGHTA and CDR2 FQGNSA. CDR3 sequence reads: CASSPRRGQGTYGYTF. The CDR3 DNA follows: TGTGCCAGCAGCCCTAGGAGGGGACAGGGTACCTATGGCTACACCTTC.

The rearrangement uses TRBV5-6 and TRBJ1-4; no firm D call. Germline loops: CDR1 SGHDT, CDR2 YYEEEE. V lost 4 bases and J 2 bases, leaving 9 bases between the germline ends. The CDR3 sequence is 14 residues long. In nucleotides, the CDR3 is TGTGCCAGCAGCCGAATTGCGACTAATGAAAAACTGTTTTTT. Its translation: CASSRIATNEKLFF.

This clone was seen only a few times. The chain combines TRBV7-2 with TRBJ2-5; D may be TRBD2 (7 bases). This CDR3 is built from 16 residues. Deletions cut 6 bases from V and 0 bases from J, with 17 bases between. Germline CDR1 is SGHTA and CDR2 is FQGNSA. The CDR3 DNA reads TGTGCCAGCAGACAGAGAGGGGGGGAGAACCAAGAGACCCAGTACTTC. Residues: CASRQRGGENQETQYF.

J is TRBJ1-6 and V is TRBV27; 9 positions agree with TRBD1. Germline assignment: CDR1 MNHEY and CDR2 SMNVEV (reference sequence). V trimming: 6 bases; J trimming: 14 bases; junction bases outside the gene matches: 14. The CDR3 length is 15 residues. CDR3 sequence: CASSPPGTGYSTLHF. The CDR3 DNA sequence: TGTGCCAGCAGCCCTCCGGGGACAGGGTACAGCACCCTCCACTTT.

This rearrangement joins TRBV30 to TRBJ1-2; D ambiguous. The V gene lost 0 bases and the J gene lost 1 base, with 6 bases spanning the gap. Per germline, CDR1 GTSNPN and CDR2 SVGIG (reference sequence). This CDR3 is 13 amino acids long. CDR3 sequence reads: CAWSVSDNYGYTF. The CDR3 bases are TGTGCCTGGAGTGTATCGGATAACTATGGCTACACCTTC.

This chain connects TRBV15 to TRBJ1-2; no definite D call. Trimming cost V 0 bases and J 2 bases, with 10 bases left between them. Germline V CDR1 and CDR2: LNHNV, YYDKDF (reference sequence). This CDR3 has 15 amino acids. The CDR3 reads CATSRDRQENYGYTF. As DNA, the CDR3 is TGTGCCACCAGCAGAGATAGGCAGGAGAACTATGGCTACACCTTC.

This clone was detected a few times. This sequence joins TRBV11-1 and TRBJ2-1, with TRBD1 identical over 7 bases. Germline CDR1 and CDR2: SGHAT and FQDESV (reference sequence). The V and J ends lost 3 bases and 8 bases, in that order; junction bases with no gene match: 16. The CDR3 contains 17 residues. CDR3 sequence reads: CASSLGAQGTWVDEQFF. For the CDR3, the DNA is TGTGCCAGCAGCTTGGGGGCACAGGGGACGTGGGTAGATGAGCAGTTCTTC.

V is TRBV5-1 and J is TRBJ2-1; D is undetermined. This CDR3 spans 15 amino acids. Looked up from germline, CDR1 is SGHRS and CDR2 is YFSETQ. The ends were cut back, 0 bases at V and 7 bases at J, with 14 bases in the middle. CDR3 coding DNA: TGCGCCAGCAGCTTGGTTGGCGGCCCGGAAAATGAGCAGTTCTTC. Translation: CASSLVGGPENEQFF.